This is a list of T cell receptor beta chains from one sample in a study of response to subunit inactivated influenza vaccine. A single record per CDR3 protein comes from TCRdb applying MiXCR to the RT-PCR reads. Of around 850,000 distinct CDR3 sequences listed, around 18% are singletons. Sequencing used PBMCs from blood, obtained less than 6 days after vaccination. The receptors come from a man in his fifties who received an inactivated influenza vaccine. Both conserved end residues are trimmed from each CDR3.

v_call	j_call	cdr3_aa
TRBV29-1	TRBJ2-3	SVAGRTKTDTQY
TRBV5-1	TRBJ2-5	ASSLAASGSVKTQY
TRBV6-2/TRBV6-3	TRBJ2-3	ASSKLPGVGTDTQY
TRBV24-1	TRBJ2-1	ATSGREHYNEQF
TRBV12-3/TRBV12-4	TRBJ2-2	ATLGAANTGELF
TRBV9	TRBJ2-1	ASSVVSGNEQF
TRBV7-2	TRBJ1-2	ASSPGRGESGYT
TRBV6-2/TRBV6-3	TRBJ2-5	ASRMDRKQETQY
TRBV5-1	TRBJ2-2	ASRYRGSIDGELF
TRBV2	TRBJ2-7	ASSEEVSYSYEQY
TRBV12-3/TRBV12-4	TRBJ1-3	ASTDPDRSRNTIY
TRBV10-3	TRBJ2-3	AISDSQTSGAGTQY
TRBV2	TRBJ2-7	ASRQDRVYEQY
TRBV7-2	TRBJ2-2	ASSARFTGELF
TRBV11-2	TRBJ1-4	ASSSNRKDNEKLF
TRBV7-2	TRBJ2-2	ASSQTSQFGELF
TRBV7-2	TRBJ2-5	ASSLWLQETQY
TRBV13	TRBJ1-4	ASSIGTNEKLF
TRBV15	TRBJ2-4	ATSAVNQNIQY
TRBV12-3/TRBV12-4	TRBJ1-5	ASSLYIYQPQH
TRBV20-1	TRBJ2-7	SAGRTGGLTSSYEQY
TRBV6-1	TRBJ1-1	ASSSGGEGTEAF
TRBV20-1	TRBJ2-7	SAVAGGGIYEQY
TRBV20-1	TRBJ1-2	SATRDAGKGYT
TRBV25-1	TRBJ1-5	ASSDTSNQPQH
TRBV24-1	TRBJ1-2	ATSAPGRNYGYT
TRBV6-5	TRBJ2-7	ASSYSLASISYEQY
TRBV20-1	TRBJ2-4	SARGQALAKNIQY
TRBV7-8	TRBJ1-2	ASRAGRFDYGYT
TRBV7-3	TRBJ2-5	ASSETLGETQY
TRBV6-1	TRBJ2-2	ASSRGDLGTGELF
TRBV12-3/TRBV12-4	TRBJ1-2	ASSGTGFGYT
TRBV20-1	TRBJ2-3	SASASGRRTDTQY
TRBV7-2	TRBJ2-1	ASSRSLRLYNEQF
TRBV6-5	TRBJ2-1	ASSSRQFDNEQF
TRBV20-1	TRBJ2-3	SASASGRSDTQY
TRBV15	TRBJ2-3	AINKGLGTDTQY
TRBV9	TRBJ2-2	ASSGGTLPGTGELF
TRBV6-4	TRBJ2-1	ASSVYGRGMDRDNEQF
TRBV6-2/TRBV6-3	TRBJ2-1	ASSYWDAYNEQF
TRBV12-3/TRBV12-4	TRBJ2-5	ASNSLRGARETQY
TRBV5-6	TRBJ2-2	ASSRVGINTGELF
TRBV6-1	TRBJ2-3	ASSPGGWVTDTQY